This TCR beta chain was captured by sequencing in a study of OX40 agonist ivuxolimab in advanced cancers. V lost 6 bases, J lost 2 bases, and 7 bases lay in between. CDR3 length: 13 residues. Germline values: CDR1 MNHNY, CDR2 SVGAGI (reference sequence). The protocol was immunoSEQ multiplex PCR, while the TCRdb copy is restricted to in-frame clones and leaves out a portion. The table shows approximately 70,000 clones, with 70% to 90% occurring only once. Sequencing was performed on CD4+ or CD8+ T cells sorted from blood, taken in a trial of the OX40 agonist ivuxolimab. The clonotype comes from an adult with an advanced solid tumor such as melanoma, head and neck, liver or kidney cancer. The chain is built from TRBV6-6 and TRBJ2-2; no firm D call. This CDR3 is CASRPENTGELFF. The CDR3 nucleotides are TGTGCCAGCAGACCCGAAAACACCGGGGAGCTGTTTTTT.